The 8 T cell receptor beta chains below all came from one sample that was sequenced in a study of graft-versus-host responses after intestinal transplantation. Only in-frame clones appear in the TCRdb table, and some are missing; sequencing was by immunoSEQ multiplex PCR. Of some 27,000 clones in the sample, about 93% were seen once. This sample comprised PBMCs, obtained approximately 30 days after intestinal transplant. These receptors were collected from a human patient who received an intestinal transplant, so some T cells may come from the graft donor.

The gene calls are TRBV4-1 and TRBJ1-1; D gene ambiguous. The CDR3 has 16 residues. Germline CDR1 MGHRA, CDR2 YSYEKL. V dropped 0 bases and J dropped 0 bases, with 11 bases sitting between them. CDR3 sequence reads: CASSQDDRVMNTEAFF. CDR3 DNA: TGCGCCAGCAGCCAAGATGATCGGGTTATGAACACTGAAGCTTTCTTT.

J is TRBJ2-1 and V is TRBV27, with TRBD2 identical over 8 bases. Trimming took 2 bases from V and 5 from J; bases not matched to a gene: 5. This CDR3 contains 15 residues. Germline CDR1 MNHEY, CDR2 SMNVEV (reference sequence). CDR3 DNA sequence: TGTGCCAGCAGTTTAGGGGCGGGAGGCCACAATGAGCAGTTCTTC. It encodes CASSLGAGGHNEQFF.

About this clone: No conserved phenylalanine or tryptophan ends this CDR3, so it is likely a read error. Because the CDR3's place on the DNA is in doubt, the DNA is left out and the CDR3 is given as listed by TCRdb. This rearrangement joins TRBV29-1 to TRBJ2-7; no check of the table's D call, TRBD1, against the DNA was made. Germline V CDR1 and CDR2: SQVTM, ANQGSEA. The CDR3 extends over 11 residues, inclusive of both ends. The chain's CDR3 is CSVEDRRHRPI.

The chain uses TRBV4-2 and TRBJ1-2; 7 nucleotides align to TRBD1. Trimming cost V 5 bases and J 2 bases; bases outside gene matches: 5. From germline, CDR1 is LGHNA and CDR2 YNFKEQ. The length of the CDR3 is 14 residues. The CDR3: CASSAPTGNYGYTF. CDR3 bases: TGTGCCAGCAGCGCGCCGACAGGGAACTATGGCTACACCTTC.

The chain employs TRBV27 and TRBJ2-5; 8 positions match TRBD1. TRBJ2-7 explains the end of the DNA better; the J call may be wrong. Germline V gene lookup returns CDR1 MNHEY and CDR2 SMNVEV (reference sequence). There are 13 residues in the CDR3. In DNA, the CDR3 is TGTGCCAGCAGACCTACAGGGGGCTACGAGCAGTACTTC. Amino acids: CASRPTGGYEQYF.

V is TRBV11-3 and J is TRBJ1-2; 9 bases agree with TRBD1. The CDR3 spans 15 residues. The germline V gene encodes CDR1 SGHNT and CDR2 YENEEA. Trimming removed 5 bases from V and 6 bases from J; junction bases left unmatched: 10. CDR3: CASSPGTGRFNGYTF. Written as DNA, the CDR3 is TGTGCCAGCAGCCCCGGGACAGGGAGGTTTAATGGCTACACCTTC.

This rearrangement joins TRBV6-4 to TRBJ2-2; D is uncertain. This CDR3 region has 13 residues. The germline V gene has CDR1 MRHNA and CDR2 SNTAGT. Deletions cut 2 bases from V and 3 bases from J, with 4 bases between. The CDR3 nucleotides are TGTGCCAGCAGTGACCAGGACACCGGGGAGCTGTTTTTT. The encoded protein is CASSDQDTGELFF.

This chain connects TRBV15 to TRBJ1-4; 10 bases agree with TRBD1. The V gene end was trimmed by 7 bases and the J gene end by 5 bases; junction bases not matched to a gene: 16. The germline V gene has CDR1 LNHNV and CDR2 YYDKDF (reference sequence). The CDR3 sequence is 18 residues long. CDR3: CATNQGQGLLRGNEKLFF. The CDR3 bases are TGTGCCACCAACCAGGGACAGGGGCTCTTGAGAGGAAATGAAAAACTGTTTTTT.